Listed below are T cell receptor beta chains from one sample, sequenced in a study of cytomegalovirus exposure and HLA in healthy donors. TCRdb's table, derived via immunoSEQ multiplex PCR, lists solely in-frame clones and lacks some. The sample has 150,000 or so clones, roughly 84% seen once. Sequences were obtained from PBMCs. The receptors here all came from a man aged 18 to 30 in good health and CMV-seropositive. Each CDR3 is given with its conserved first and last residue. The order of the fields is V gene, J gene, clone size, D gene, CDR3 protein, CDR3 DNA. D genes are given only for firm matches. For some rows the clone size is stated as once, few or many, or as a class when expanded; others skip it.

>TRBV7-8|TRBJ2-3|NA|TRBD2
CASSPGTSGGRGTQYF
TGTGCCAGCAGCCCCGGGACTAGCGGGGGCAGAGGTACGCAGTATTTT
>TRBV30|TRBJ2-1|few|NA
CAWGAYNEQFF
TGTGCCTGGGGAGCCTACAATGAGCAGTTCTTC
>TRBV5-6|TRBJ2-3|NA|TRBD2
CASSPFDLAGLSTDTQYF
TGTGCCAGCAGCCCGTTTGATTTAGCGGGTTTAAGCACAGATACGCAGTATTTT
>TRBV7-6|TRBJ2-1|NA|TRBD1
CASSIRSGTGGSFSEQFF
TGTGCCAGCAGCATTAGATCCGGGACAGGGGGGTCTTTCAGTGAGCAGTTCTTC
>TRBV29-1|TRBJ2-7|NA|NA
CSVESVHEQYF
TGCAGCGTTGAATCGGTCCACGAGCAGTACTTC
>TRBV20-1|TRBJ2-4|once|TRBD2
CSALVAGGQYF
TGCAGTGCTTTGGTAGCGGGGGGCCAGTACTTC
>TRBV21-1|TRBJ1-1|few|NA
CASSKKSVLRTEAFF
TGTGCCAGCAGCAAAAAGTCGGTGCTGCGGACTGAAGCTTTCTTT
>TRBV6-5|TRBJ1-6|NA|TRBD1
CASRPDRANSPLHF
TGTGCCAGCAGGCCCGACAGGGCAAATTCACCCCTCCACTTT
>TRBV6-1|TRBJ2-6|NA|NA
CASSERTTQSGANVLTF
TGTGCCAGCAGTGAACGGACTACCCAATCTGGGGCCAACGTCCTGACTTTC
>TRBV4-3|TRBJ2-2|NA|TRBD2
CASSQTSGGAYTGELFF
TGCGCCAGCAGCCAGACTAGCGGGGGGGCCTACACCGGGGAGCTGTTTTTT
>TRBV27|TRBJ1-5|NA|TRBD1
CASSGQGPGQPQHF
TGTGCCAGCAGCGGACAGGGGCCGGGTCAGCCCCAGCATTTT
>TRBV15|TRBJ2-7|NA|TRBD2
CATSRDLTRGGDYEQYF
TGTGCCACCAGCAGAGACCTTACCCGGGGGGGGGACTACGAGCAGTACTTC
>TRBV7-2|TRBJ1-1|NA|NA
CASSTQNQGRAFF
TGTGCCAGCAGCACCCAGAACCAGGGGAGAGCTTTCTTT
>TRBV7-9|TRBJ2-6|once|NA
CASSLARGSSSGANVLTF
TGTGCCAGCAGTTTAGCCAGAGGTTCGAGCTCTGGGGCCAACGTCCTGACTTTC
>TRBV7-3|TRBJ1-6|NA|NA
CASSSDDGVNSPLHF
TGTGCCAGCAGCTCCGACGACGGGGTTAATTCACCCCTCCACTTT
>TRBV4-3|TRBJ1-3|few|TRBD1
CASSQDRGNGNTIYF
TGCGCCAGCAGCCAAGACAGGGGGAACGGAAACACCATATATTTT
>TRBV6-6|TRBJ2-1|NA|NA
CASSYSGQYSYNEQFF
TGTGCCAGCAGTTACTCGGGGCAGTACTCCTACAATGAGCAGTTCTTC
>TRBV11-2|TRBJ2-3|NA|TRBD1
CASSLAGGADTQYF
TGTGCCAGCAGCTTAGCAGGGGGCGCAGATACGCAGTATTTT
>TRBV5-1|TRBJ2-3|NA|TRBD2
CASRLPAGDGTDTQYF
TGCGCCAGCAGGTTACCAGCGGGGGACGGCACAGATACGCAGTATTTT
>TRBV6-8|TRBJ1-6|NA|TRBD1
CAPPRGRSPLHF
TGTGCCCCCCCCAGGGGGAGGTCACCCCTCCACTTT
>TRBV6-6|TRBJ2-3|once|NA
CASSYSTLSSTDTQYF
TGTGCCAGCAGTTACTCAACGCTAAGTAGCACAGATACGCAGTATTTT
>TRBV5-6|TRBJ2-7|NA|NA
CASSLVASRYHEQYF
TGTGCCAGCAGCTTGGTGGCTAGCAGGTACCACGAGCAGTACTTC
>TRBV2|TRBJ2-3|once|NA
CASSEVAASTDTQYF
TGTGCCAGCAGTGAGGTCGCGGCTAGCACAGATACGCAGTATTTT
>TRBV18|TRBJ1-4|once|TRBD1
CASFRDRGEEKLFF
TGTGCCAGCTTCCGGGACAGGGGAGAAGAAAAACTGTTTTTT
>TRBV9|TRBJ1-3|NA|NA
CASSVEAEAAGNTIYF
TGTGCCAGCAGCGTAGAGGCGGAGGCGGCTGGAAACACCATATATTTT
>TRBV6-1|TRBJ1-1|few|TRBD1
CASSWDRGNTEAFF
TGTGCCAGCAGTTGGGACAGGGGGAACACTGAAGCTTTCTTT
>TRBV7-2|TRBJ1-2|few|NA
CASSLTGVGYGYTF
TGTGCCAGCAGCTTAACCGGGGTTGGCTATGGCTACACCTTC
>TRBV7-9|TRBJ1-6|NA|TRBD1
CASSLRGSNSPLHF
TGTGCCAGCAGCCTCAGGGGGAGTAATTCACCCCTCCACTTT
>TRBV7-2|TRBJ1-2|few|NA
CASSSVTETVYGYTF
TGTGCCAGCAGCTCCGTTACAGAGACCGTTTATGGCTACACCTTC
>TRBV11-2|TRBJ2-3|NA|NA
CASEVGRRAYF
TGTGCCAGCGAAGTGGGGAGGCGTGCGTATTTT
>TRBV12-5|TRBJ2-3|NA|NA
CAWGGPRTDTQYF
TGTGCCTGGGGGGGGCCCCGCACAGATACGCAGTATTTT
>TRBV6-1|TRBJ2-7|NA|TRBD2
CASSEAGLYTRGLYEQYF
TGTGCCAGCAGTGAAGCGGGGTTATATACTAGGGGACTATACGAGCAGTACTTC
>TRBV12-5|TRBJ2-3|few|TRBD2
CASEGLAGGLDTQYF
TGTGCTAGTGAAGGACTAGCCGGGGGTCTCGATACGCAGTATTTT
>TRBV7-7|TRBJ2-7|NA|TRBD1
CASRTGQEYFSYEQYF
TGTGCTAGCAGAACCGGACAGGAATACTTCTCCTACGAGCAGTACTTC
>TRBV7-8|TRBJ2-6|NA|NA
CASSFSGANGLTF
TGTGCCAGCAGCTTTTCTGGGGCCAACGGCCTGACTTTC
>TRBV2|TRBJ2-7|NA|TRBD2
CASSDSWASGGYEQYF
TGTGCCAGCAGTGATAGCTGGGCTAGCGGGGGTTACGAGCAGTACTTC
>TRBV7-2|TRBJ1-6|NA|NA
CASSLRQGGSPLHF
TGTGCCAGCAGCTTACGGCAGGGTGGATCACCCCTCCACTTT
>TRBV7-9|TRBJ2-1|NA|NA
CASSLVLNEQFF
TGTGCCAGCAGCTTAGTATTGAATGAGCAGTTCTTC
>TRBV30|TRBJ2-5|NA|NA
CAWSTGTQETQYF
TGTGCCTGGAGCACAGGTACCCAAGAGACCCAGTACTTC
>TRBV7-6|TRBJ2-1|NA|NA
CASSLETVSSYNEQFF
TGTGCCAGCAGCTTAGAAACAGTTAGCTCCTACAATGAGCAGTTCTTC
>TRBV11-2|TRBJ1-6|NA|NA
CASSLSYGPNSPLHF
TGTGCCAGCAGCTTATCTTATGGGCCTAATTCACCCCTCCACTTT
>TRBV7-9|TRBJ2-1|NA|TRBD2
CASSGTSGSSYNEQFF
TGTGCCAGCAGCGGCACGAGCGGGAGCTCCTACAATGAGCAGTTCTTC
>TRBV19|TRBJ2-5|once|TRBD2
CASSTGSGGAQETQYF
TGTGCCAGTAGTACCGGTAGCGGGGGGGCCCAAGAGACCCAGTACTTC
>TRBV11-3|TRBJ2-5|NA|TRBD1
CASSLFVTGASGETQYF
TGTGCCAGCAGCTTATTTGTGACAGGGGCATCAGGGGAGACCCAGTACTTC
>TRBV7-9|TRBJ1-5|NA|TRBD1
CASSWGQGEGQPQHF
TGTGCCAGCAGCTGGGGACAGGGGGAAGGTCAGCCCCAGCATTTT